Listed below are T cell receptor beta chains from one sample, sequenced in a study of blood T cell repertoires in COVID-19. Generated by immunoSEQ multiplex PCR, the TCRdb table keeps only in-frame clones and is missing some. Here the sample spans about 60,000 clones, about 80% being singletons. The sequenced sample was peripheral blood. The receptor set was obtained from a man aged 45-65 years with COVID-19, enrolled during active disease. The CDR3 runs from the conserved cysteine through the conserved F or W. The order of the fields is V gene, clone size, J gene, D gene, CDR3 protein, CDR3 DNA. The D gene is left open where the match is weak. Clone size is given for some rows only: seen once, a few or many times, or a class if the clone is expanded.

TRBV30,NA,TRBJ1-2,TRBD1,CAWHRDRGRRGYTF,TGTGCCTGGCACCGGGACAGGGGGCGCCGGGGCTACACCTTC
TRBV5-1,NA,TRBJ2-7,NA,CASSLEGVGYEQYF,TGCGCCAGCAGCTTGGAAGGGGTCGGCTACGAGCAGTACTTC
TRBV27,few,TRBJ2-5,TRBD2,CASSSNSGRGETQYF,TGTGCCAGCAGTTCTAACAGCGGGAGGGGAGAGACCCAGTACTTC
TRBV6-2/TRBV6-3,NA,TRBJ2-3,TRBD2,CASSYDSGRGADTQYF,TGTGCCAGCAGTTACGATAGCGGGAGGGGGGCCGATACGCAGTATTTT
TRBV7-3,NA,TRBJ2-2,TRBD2,CASSSQTSAGELFF,TGTGCCAGCAGCTCGCAGACTAGCGCCGGGGAGCTGTTTTTT
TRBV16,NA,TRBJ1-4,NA,CASSPDLFRGEKLFF,TGTGCCAGCAGCCCCGACCTATTCAGGGGTGAAAAACTGTTTTTT
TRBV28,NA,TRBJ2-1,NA,CASSRRGLAGLNEQFF,TGTGCCAGCAGTCGAAGGGGGCTAGCGGGCCTCAATGAGCAGTTCTTC
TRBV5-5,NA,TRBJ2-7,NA,CASSLGTQAPYEQYF,TGTGCCAGCAGCTTGGGGACACAAGCCCCTTACGAGCAGTACTTC
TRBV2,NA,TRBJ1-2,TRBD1,CASSSFRQGARGYTF,TGTGCCAGCAGTTCCTTTCGACAGGGGGCGCGCGGCTACACCTTC
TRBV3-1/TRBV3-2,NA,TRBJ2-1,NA,CASSPGYNEQFF,TGTGCCAGCAGCCCGGGATACAATGAGCAGTTCTTC
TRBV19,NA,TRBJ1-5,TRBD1,CASNWQGGQPQHF,TGTGCCAGCAACTGGCAGGGGGGTCAGCCCCAGCATTTT
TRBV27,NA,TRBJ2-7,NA,CASSPTNGGSYEQYF,TGTGCCAGCAGCCCAACGAACGGGGGATCGTACGAGCAGTACTTC
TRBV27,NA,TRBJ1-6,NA,CATKPQRGSYNSPLHF,TGTGCCACCAAGCCCCAACGTGGCTCCTATAATTCACCCCTCCACTTT
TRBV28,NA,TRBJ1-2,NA,CASCNAGGVNYGYTF,TGTGCCAGCTGCAACGCCGGGGGAGTGAACTATGGCTACACCTTC
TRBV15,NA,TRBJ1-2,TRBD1,CATSSGTVLSYGYTF,TGTGCCACCAGCAGCGGGACAGTCCTGAGTTATGGCTACACCTTC
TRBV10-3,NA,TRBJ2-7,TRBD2,CAISEGGRDQYF,TGTGCCATCAGTGAGGGCGGGAGGGATCAGTACTTC
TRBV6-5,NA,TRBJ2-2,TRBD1,CASSSGTGGTGELFF,TGTGCCAGCAGTTCGGGGACAGGAGGGACCGGGGAGCTGTTTTTT
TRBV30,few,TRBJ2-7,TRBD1,CAWRDRQGIAYEQYF,TGTGCCTGGAGGGACCGACAGGGGATCGCCTACGAGCAGTACTTC
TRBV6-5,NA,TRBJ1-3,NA,CASRQGSGNTIYF,TGTGCCAGCAGACAGGGCTCTGGAAACACCATATATTTT
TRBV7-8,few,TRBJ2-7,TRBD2,CASSIVTSGSWEQYF,TGTGCCAGCAGCATAGTGACTAGCGGGAGTTGGGAGCAGTACTTC
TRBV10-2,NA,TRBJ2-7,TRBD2,CASGTSGYEQYF,TGCGCCAGCGGGACTAGCGGCTACGAGCAGTACTTC
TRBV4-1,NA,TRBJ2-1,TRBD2,CASSQSLQLAGPQVSEQFF,TGCGCCAGCAGCCAGAGTTTACAACTAGCGGGACCTCAGGTCTCGGAGCAGTTCTTC
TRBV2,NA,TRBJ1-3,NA,CASIRQVFSGNTIYF,TGTGCCAGCATCAGACAGGTTTTCTCTGGAAACACCATATATTTT
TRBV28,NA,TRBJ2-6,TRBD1,CASSQTGASGANVLTF,TGTGCCAGCAGTCAGACAGGGGCCTCTGGGGCCAACGTCCTGACTTTC
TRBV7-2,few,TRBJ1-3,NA,CASSLIWGAGNTIYF,TGTGCCAGCAGCTTAATTTGGGGGGCTGGAAACACCATATATTTT
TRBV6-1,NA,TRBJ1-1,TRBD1,CASSEPVGQVPWEAFF,TGTGCCAGCAGTGAGCCCGTGGGACAGGTCCCATGGGAAGCTTTCTTT
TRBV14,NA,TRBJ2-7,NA,CASSQELVGEQYF,TGTGCCAGCAGCCAAGAGTTAGTCGGCGAGCAGTACTTC
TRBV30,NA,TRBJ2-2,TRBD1,CAWSPTGAGTGELFF,TGTGCCTGGAGTCCGACAGGGGCCGGCACCGGGGAGCTGTTTTTT
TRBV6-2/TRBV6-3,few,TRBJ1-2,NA,CASSTLQENYGYTF,TGTGCCAGCAGTACCCTACAGGAGAACTATGGCTACACCTTC
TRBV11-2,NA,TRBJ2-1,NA,CASSLYSEQFF,TGTGCCAGCAGCTTATATAGTGAGCAGTTCTTC
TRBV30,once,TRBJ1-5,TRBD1,CAWSADRGPNQPQHF,TGTGCCTGGAGTGCAGACAGGGGCCCGAATCAGCCCCAGCATTTT
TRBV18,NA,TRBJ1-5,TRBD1,CASSSTGWNQPQHF,TGTGCCAGCTCATCGACAGGGTGGAATCAGCCCCAGCATTTT
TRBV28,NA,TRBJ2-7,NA,CASSSGGLYEQYF,TGTGCCAGCAGTTCGGGGGGCCTCTACGAGCAGTACTTC
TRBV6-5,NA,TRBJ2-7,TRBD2,CASSFVGLAGVNEQYF,TGTGCCAGCAGTTTTGTAGGACTAGCGGGAGTGAACGAGCAGTACTTC
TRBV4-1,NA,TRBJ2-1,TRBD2,CASSQVQTSGDYNEQFF,TGCGCCAGCAGCCAAGTCCAGACTAGCGGGGACTACAATGAGCAGTTCTTC
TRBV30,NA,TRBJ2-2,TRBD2,CAWTQLAGGRAGELFF,TGTGCCTGGACGCAACTAGCGGGAGGGCGAGCCGGGGAGCTGTTTTTT
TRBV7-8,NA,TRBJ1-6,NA,CASSLQDSPLHF,TGTGCCAGCAGCCTACAGGATTCACCCCTCCACTTT
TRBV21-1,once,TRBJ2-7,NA,CASSKAQGLVLYEQYF,TGTGCCAGCAGCAAAGCGCAGGGGCTAGTTCTTTACGAGCAGTACTTC
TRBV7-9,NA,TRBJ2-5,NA,CASSWGQLQETQYF,TGTGCCAGCAGCTGGGGACAATTACAAGAGACCCAGTACTTC
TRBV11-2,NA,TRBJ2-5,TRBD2,CASKRAGGRETQYF,TGTGCCAGCAAAAGAGCGGGAGGTCGTGAGACCCAGTACTTC
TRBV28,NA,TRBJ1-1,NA,CASSPRGAGNTEAFF,TGTGCCAGCAGCCCCCGAGGAGCGGGGAACACTGAAGCTTTCTTT
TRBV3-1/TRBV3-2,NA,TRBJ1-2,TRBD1,CASSSGGHGYTF,TGTGCCAGCAGCTCAGGGGGCCATGGCTACACCTTC
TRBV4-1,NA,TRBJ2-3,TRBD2,CASSQTTSGAFTDTQYF,TGCGCCAGCAGCCAAACGACTAGCGGGGCATTTACAGATACGCAGTATTTT
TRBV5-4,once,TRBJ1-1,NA,CASRSRSLNTEAFF,TGTGCCAGCAGGTCCCGGAGCCTGAACACTGAAGCTTTCTTT
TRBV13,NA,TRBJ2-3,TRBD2,CASSRGTSGRGADTQYF,TGTGCCAGCAGCCGCGGGACTAGCGGGAGAGGGGCAGATACGCAGTATTTT
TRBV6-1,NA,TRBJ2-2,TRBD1,CASSESTGVGTGELFF,TGTGCCAGCAGTGAATCGACAGGGGTCGGAACCGGGGAGCTGTTTTTT
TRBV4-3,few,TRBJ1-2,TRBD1,CASSQGTGSNIGYTF,TGCGCCAGCAGCCAGGGGACAGGGTCGAACATCGGCTACACCTTC
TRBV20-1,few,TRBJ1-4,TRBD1,CSASSQGQGEKLFF,TGCAGTGCTAGTTCCCAAGGACAGGGGGAAAAACTGTTTTTT
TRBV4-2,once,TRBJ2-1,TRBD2,CASSQSTSGSNEQFF,TGTGCCAGCAGCCAATCTACTAGCGGGAGTAATGAGCAGTTCTTC
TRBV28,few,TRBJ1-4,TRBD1,CASSGFQGGNEKLFF,TGTGCCAGCAGTGGGTTTCAGGGGGGTAACGAAAAACTGTTTTTT
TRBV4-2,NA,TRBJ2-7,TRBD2,CASSQDLRGTSGGGISYEQYF,TGTGCCAGCAGCCAAGATCTCAGGGGGACTAGCGGAGGAGGGATCTCCTACGAGCAGTACTTC
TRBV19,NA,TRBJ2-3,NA,CASSMGSATDTQYF,TGTGCCAGTAGTATGGGTAGCGCCACAGATACGCAGTATTTT
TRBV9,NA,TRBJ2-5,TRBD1,CASSVGQKETQYF,TGTGCCAGCAGCGTGGGACAGAAAGAGACCCAGTACTTC
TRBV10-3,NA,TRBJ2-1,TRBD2,CAISEGLAGSNEQFF,TGTGCCATCAGTGAGGGACTAGCGGGGTCCAATGAGCAGTTCTTC
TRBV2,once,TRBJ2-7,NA,CASRVSSYEQYF,TGTGCCAGCAGGGTCAGCTCCTACGAGCAGTACTTC
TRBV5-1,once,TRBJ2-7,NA,CASSLDGTSYEQYF,TGCGCCAGCAGCTTGGATGGGACTTCTTACGAGCAGTACTTC
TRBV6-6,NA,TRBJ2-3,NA,CASSPRIGTQYF,TGTGCCAGCAGTCCCCGGATCGGGACGCAGTATTTT
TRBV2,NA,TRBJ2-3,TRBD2,CASSYGLVSDTQYF,TGTGCCAGCAGCTACGGACTAGTCTCAGATACGCAGTATTTT
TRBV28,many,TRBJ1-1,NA,CASSLLQGGMGNTEAFF,TGTGCCAGCAGTTTACTCCAAGGGGGAATGGGGAACACTGAAGCTTTCTTT
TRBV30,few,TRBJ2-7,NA,CAWSVRGTHEQYF,TGTGCCTGGAGTGTTCGGGGAACCCACGAGCAGTACTTC